This is a list of T cell receptor beta chains from one sample in a study of control samples from healthy donors and cancer patients. Generated by immunoSEQ multiplex PCR, the TCRdb table keeps only in-frame clones and is missing some. The sample consists of about 130,000 clones, 85% to 95% of them appearing once. Sequencing used PBMCs. Receptors originate from an older man with head and neck cancer. The CDR3 runs from the conserved cysteine through the conserved F or W. The D gene is left open where the match is weak. Not all rows give a size; the values are once, few, many and, for expanded clones, a class.

d_call clone_size j_call v_call cdr3_aa cdr3_nt
TRBD1 NA TRBJ1-5 TRBV19 CASTRRDRGHQPQHF TGTGCCAGTACCCGCCGGGACAGGGGGCATCAGCCCCAGCATTTT
NA NA TRBJ2-5 TRBV5-1 CASSPRGVETQYF TGCGCCAGCAGCCCAAGAGGGGTTGAGACCCAGTACTTC
NA few TRBJ1-6 TRBV10-3 CATQGGYNSPLHF TGTGCCACCCAGGGTGGCTATAATTCACCCCTCCACTTT
NA NA TRBJ2-3 TRBV5-1 CASTLGGAADTQYF TGCGCCAGCACCCTGGGCGGGGCGGCAGATACGCAGTATTTT
NA once TRBJ2-3 TRBV14 CASSPWRGSTDTQYF TGTGCCAGCAGCCCCTGGAGGGGGAGCACAGATACGCAGTATTTT
TRBD1 NA TRBJ1-2 TRBV28 CASSLEGANYGYTF TGTGCCAGCAGCCTTGAGGGGGCAAACTATGGCTACACCTTC
TRBD2 NA TRBJ2-2 TRBV5-1 CASSLEPPSGGTGELFF TGCGCCAGCAGCTTGGAACCCCCCTCGGGGGGCACCGGGGAGCTGTTTTTT
TRBD1 NA TRBJ1-3 TRBV27 CASRNPGTGVGNTIYF TGTGCCAGCAGAAACCCCGGGACAGGGGTTGGAAACACCATATATTTT
NA NA TRBJ2-1 TRBV4-3 CASSQDVGTEQFF TGCGCCAGCAGCCAAGATGTCGGCACTGAGCAGTTCTTC
NA NA TRBJ2-2 TRBV5-1 CASSLALFKGELFF TGCGCCAGCAGCTTGGCCCTCTTTAAGGGGGAGCTGTTTTTT
NA NA TRBJ1-3 TRBV5-1 CASSFPGRKVLSGNTIYF TGCGCCAGCAGCTTTCCCGGAAGGAAAGTCCTCTCTGGAAACACCATATATTTT
TRBD1 NA TRBJ2-7 TRBV9 CASSPRQGSSSYEQYF TGTGCCAGCAGCCCCAGACAGGGATCAAGCTCCTACGAGCAGTACTTC
NA NA TRBJ2-1 TRBV5-4 CASSAPGGIFNEQFF TGTGCCAGCAGCGCCCCGGGCGGGATATTCAATGAGCAGTTCTTC
NA NA TRBJ2-1 TRBV19 CASSIRLSNEQFF TGTGCCAGTAGTATACGGTTGTCCAATGAGCAGTTCTTC
NA few TRBJ2-2 TRBV7-7 CASSLGLNTGELFF TGTGCCAGCAGCTTAGGACTGAACACCGGGGAGCTGTTTTTT
NA once TRBJ2-5 TRBV7-9 CASSSLWGRLETQYF TGTGCCAGCAGCTCACTCTGGGGGAGGTTAGAGACCCAGTACTTC
NA NA TRBJ2-7 TRBV7-2 CASSMTDYEQYF TGTGCCAGCAGTATGACAGACTACGAGCAGTACTTC
NA NA TRBJ1-4 TRBV5-1 CASSLVGGTNEKLFF TGCGCCAGCAGCTTGGTGGGGGGGACAAATGAAAAACTGTTTTTT
NA NA TRBJ1-1 TRBV27 CASRRRGNTEAFF TGTGCCAGCCGCCGCCGGGGGAACACTGAAGCTTTCTTT